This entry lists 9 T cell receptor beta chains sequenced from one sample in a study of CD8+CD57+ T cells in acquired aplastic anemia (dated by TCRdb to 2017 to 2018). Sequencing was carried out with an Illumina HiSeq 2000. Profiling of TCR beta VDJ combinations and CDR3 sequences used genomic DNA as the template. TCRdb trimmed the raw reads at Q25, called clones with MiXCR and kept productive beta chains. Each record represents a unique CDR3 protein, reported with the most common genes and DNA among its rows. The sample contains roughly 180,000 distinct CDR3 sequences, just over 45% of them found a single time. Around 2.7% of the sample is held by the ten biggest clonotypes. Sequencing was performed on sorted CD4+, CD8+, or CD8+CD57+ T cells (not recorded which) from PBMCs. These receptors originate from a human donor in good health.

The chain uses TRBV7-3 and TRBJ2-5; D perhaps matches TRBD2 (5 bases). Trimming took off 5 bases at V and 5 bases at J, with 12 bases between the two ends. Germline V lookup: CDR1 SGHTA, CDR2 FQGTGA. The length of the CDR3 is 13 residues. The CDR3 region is CASSRGVGETQYF. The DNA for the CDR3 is TGTGCCAGCAGCCGGGGAGTGGGGGAGACCCAGTACTTC.

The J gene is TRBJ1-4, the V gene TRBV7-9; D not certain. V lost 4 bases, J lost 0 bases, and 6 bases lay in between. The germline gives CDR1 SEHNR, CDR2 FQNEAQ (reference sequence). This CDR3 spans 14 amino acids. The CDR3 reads CASSSLSTNEKLFF. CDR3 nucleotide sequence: TGTGCCAGCAGCTCCTTGTCAACTAATGAAAAACTGTTTTTT.

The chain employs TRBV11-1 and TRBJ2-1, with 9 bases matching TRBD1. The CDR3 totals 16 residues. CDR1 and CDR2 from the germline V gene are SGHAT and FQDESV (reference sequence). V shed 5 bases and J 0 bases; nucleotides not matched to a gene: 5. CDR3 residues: CASSPGTGPSYNEQFF. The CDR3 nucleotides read TGTGCCAGCAGCCCAGGGACAGGGCCCTCCTACAATGAGCAGTTCTTC.

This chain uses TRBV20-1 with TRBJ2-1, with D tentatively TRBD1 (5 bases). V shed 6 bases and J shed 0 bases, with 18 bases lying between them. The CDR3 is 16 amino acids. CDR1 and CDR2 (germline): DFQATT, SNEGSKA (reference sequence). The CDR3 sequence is CSAGIAGPSSYNEQFF. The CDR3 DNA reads TGCAGTGCCGGTATCGCAGGGCCCAGCTCCTACAATGAGCAGTTCTTC.

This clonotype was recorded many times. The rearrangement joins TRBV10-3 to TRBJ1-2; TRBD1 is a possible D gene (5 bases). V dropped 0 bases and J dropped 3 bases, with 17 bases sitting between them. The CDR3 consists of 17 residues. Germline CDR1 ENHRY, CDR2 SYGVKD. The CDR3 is CAISESSSSGWHYGYTF. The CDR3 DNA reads TGTGCCATCAGTGAGTCGTCTTCGTCAGGGTGGCACTATGGCTACACCTTC.

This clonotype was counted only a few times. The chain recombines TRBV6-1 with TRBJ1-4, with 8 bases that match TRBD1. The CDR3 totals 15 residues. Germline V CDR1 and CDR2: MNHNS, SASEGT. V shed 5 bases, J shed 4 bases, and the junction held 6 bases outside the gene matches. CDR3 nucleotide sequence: TGTGCCAGCAGTCCTGACAGGGGCTTTAATGAAAAACTGTTTTTT. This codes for CASSPDRGFNEKLFF.

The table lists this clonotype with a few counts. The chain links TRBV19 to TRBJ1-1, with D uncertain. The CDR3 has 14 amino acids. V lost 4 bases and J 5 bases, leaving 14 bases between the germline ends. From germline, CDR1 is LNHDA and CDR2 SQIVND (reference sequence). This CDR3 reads CASSSRQGTTEAFF. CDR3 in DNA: TGTGCCAGTAGTAGCCGACAAGGTACGACTGAAGCTTTCTTT. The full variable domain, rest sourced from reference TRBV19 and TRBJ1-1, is DGGITQSPKYLFRKEGQNVTLSCEQNLNHDAMYWYRQDPGQGLRLIYYSQIVNDFQKGDIAEGYSVSREKKESFPLTVTSAQKNPTAFYLCASSSRQGTTEAFFGQGTRLTVV.

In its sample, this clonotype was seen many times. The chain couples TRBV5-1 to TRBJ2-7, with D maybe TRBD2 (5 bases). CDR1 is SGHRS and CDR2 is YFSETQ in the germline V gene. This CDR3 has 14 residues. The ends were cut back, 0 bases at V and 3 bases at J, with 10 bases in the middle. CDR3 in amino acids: CASSLGFGDYEQYF. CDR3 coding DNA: TGCGCCAGCAGCTTGGGATTCGGGGACTACGAGCAGTACTTC.

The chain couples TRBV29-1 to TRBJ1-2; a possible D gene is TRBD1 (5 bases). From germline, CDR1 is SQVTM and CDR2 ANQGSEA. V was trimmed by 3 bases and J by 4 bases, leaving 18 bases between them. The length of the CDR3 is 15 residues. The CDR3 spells CSVDRVGDSSYGYTF. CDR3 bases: TGCAGCGTTGATCGGGTGGGCGACAGTAGCTATGGCTACACCTTC.